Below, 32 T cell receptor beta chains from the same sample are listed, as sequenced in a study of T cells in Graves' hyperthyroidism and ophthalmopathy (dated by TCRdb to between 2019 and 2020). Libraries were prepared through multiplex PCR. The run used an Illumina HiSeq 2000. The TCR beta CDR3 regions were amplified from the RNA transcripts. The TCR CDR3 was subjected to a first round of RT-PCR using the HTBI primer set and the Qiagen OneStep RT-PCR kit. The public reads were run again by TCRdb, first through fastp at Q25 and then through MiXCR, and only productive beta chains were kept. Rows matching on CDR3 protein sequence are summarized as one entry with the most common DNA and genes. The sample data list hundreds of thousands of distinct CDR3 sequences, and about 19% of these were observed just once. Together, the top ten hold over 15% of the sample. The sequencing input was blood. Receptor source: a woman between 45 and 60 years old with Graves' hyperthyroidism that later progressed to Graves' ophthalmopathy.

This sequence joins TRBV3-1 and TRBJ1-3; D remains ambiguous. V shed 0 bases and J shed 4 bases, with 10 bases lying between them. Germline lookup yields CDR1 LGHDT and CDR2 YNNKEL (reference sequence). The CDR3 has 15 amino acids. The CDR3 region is CASSQDSFSGNTIYF. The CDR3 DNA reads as TGTGCCAGCAGCCAAGATTCTTTTTCCGGAAACACCATATATTTT.

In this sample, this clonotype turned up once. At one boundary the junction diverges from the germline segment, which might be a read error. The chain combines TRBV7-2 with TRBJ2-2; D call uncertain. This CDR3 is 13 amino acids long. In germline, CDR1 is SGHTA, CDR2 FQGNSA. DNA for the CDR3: TGTGCCAGCGGCTTAGTCGGAACCGGGGAGCTGTTTTTT. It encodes CASGLVGTGELFF.

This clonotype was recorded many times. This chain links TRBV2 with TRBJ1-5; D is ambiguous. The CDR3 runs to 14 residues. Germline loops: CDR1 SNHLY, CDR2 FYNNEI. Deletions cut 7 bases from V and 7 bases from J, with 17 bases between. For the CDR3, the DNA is TGTGCCAGCAACCCTATTCGGGCTATCCAGCCCCAGCATTTT. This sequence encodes CASNPIRAIQPQHF.

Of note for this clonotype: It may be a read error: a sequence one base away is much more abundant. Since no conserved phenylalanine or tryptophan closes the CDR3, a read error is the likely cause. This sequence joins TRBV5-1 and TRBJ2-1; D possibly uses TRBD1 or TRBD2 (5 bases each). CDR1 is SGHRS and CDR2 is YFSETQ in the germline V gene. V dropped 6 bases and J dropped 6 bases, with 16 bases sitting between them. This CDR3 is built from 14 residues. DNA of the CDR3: TGCGCCAGCAAGGTCAGAGCAGGGAGCAATGAGCAGTTCTAC. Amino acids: CASKVRAGSNEQFY.

CDR3 DNA sequence: TGTGCCTGGAGTGCAGGACAGGGGGGAAACACTGAAGCTTTCTTT. This encodes CAWSAGQGGNTEAFF. The gene calls are TRBV30 and TRBJ1-1; 10 nucleotides match TRBD1. J was trimmed by 2 bases and V by 1 base; bases with no gene match: 4. Germline V CDR1 and CDR2: GTSNPN, SVGIG (reference sequence). The CDR3 contains 15 residues.

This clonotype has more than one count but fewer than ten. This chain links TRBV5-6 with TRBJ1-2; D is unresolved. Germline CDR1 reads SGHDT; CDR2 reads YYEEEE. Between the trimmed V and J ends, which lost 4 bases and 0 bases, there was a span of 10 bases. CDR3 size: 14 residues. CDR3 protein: CASSHRIANYGYTF. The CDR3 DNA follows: TGTGCCAGCAGCCATAGGATAGCTAACTATGGCTACACCTTC.

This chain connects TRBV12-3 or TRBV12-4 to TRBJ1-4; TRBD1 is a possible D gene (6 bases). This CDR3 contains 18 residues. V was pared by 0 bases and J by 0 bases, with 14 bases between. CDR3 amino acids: CASSLALTGFATNEKLFF. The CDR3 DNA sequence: TGTGCCAGCAGTTTAGCGTTGACAGGATTCGCAACTAATGAAAAACTGTTTTTT.

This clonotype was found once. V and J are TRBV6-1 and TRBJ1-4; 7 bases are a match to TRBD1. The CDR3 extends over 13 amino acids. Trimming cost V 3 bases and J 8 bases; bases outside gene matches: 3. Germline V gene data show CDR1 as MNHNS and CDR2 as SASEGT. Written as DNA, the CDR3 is TGTGCCAGCAGTGAGGACAGGTGGGAAAAACTGTTTTTT. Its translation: CASSEDRWEKLFF.

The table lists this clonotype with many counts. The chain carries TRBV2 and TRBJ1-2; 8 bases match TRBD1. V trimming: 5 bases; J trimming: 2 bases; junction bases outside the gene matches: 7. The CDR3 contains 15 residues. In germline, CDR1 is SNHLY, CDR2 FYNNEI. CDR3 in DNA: TGTGCCAGCAGTCTTCCAGGGGGCCAGAACTATGGCTACACCTTC. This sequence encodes CASSLPGGQNYGYTF.

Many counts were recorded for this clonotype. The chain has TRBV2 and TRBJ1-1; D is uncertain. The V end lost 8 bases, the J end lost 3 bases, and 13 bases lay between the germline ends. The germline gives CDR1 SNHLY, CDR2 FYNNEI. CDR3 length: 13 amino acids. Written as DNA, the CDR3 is TGTGCCAGCTGTGGGCAGAGGGACACTGAAGCTTTCTTT. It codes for CASCGQRDTEAFF.

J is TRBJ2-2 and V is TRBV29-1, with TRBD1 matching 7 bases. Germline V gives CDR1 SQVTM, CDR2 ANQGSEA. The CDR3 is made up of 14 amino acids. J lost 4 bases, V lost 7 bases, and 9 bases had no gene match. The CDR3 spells CSAGRDRATGELFF. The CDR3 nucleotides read TGCAGCGCAGGCCGGGACAGAGCCACCGGGGAGCTGTTTTTT.

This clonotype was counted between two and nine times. The CDR3 here is CSATFRSNQPQHF. The DNA for the CDR3 is TGCAGTGCTACGTTTAGGTCCAATCAGCCCCAGCATTTT. This rearrangement joins TRBV20-1 to TRBJ1-5, with D unresolved. From germline, CDR1 is DFQATT and CDR2 SNEGSKA (reference sequence). CDR3 length: 13 amino acids. Trimming pared 4 bases from V and 3 bases from J, leaving 10 bases between.

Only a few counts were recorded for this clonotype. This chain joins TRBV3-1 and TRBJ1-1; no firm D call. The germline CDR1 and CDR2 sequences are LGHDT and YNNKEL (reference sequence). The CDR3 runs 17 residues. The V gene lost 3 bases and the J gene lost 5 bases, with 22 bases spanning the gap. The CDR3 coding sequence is TGTGCCAGCAGCCAGGTTGCGACGTCCCGCCGGAGGACTGAAGCTTTCTTT. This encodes CASSQVATSRRRTEAFF.

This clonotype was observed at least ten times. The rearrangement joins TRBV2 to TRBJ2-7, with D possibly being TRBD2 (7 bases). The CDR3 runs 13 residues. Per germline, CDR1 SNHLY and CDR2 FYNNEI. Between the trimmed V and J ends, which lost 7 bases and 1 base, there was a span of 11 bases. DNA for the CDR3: TGTGCCAGCACCGGGGGGCATTCCTACGAGCAGTACTTC. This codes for CASTGGHSYEQYF.

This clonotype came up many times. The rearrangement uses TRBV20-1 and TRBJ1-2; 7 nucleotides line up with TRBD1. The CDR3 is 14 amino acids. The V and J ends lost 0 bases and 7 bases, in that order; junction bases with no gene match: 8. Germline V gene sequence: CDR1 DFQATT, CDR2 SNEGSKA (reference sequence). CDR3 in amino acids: CSARDYPDRSGYTF. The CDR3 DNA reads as TGCAGTGCTAGAGATTATCCGGACAGGTCTGGCTACACCTTC.

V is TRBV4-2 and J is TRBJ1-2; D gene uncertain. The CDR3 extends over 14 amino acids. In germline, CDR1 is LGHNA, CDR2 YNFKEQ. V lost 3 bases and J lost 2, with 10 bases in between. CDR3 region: CASSQDHTNYGYTF. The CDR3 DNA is TGTGCCAGCAGCCAGGACCATACAAACTATGGCTACACCTTC.

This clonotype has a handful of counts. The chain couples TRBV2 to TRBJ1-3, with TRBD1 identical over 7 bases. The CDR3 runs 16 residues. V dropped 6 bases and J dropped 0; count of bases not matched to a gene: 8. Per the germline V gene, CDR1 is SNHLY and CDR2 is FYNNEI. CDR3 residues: CASSPDRPSSGNTIYF. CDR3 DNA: TGTGCCAGCAGCCCGGACAGGCCTAGCTCTGGAAACACCATATATTTT.

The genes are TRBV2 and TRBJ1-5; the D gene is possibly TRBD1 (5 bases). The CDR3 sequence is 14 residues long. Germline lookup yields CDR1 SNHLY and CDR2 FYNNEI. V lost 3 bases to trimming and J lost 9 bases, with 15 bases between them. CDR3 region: CASSDGTLGAPQHF. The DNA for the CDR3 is TGTGCCAGCAGTGACGGGACTCTTGGTGCGCCCCAGCATTTT.

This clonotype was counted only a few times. This CDR3 is CASSILTGAQETQYF. As DNA, the CDR3 is TGTGCCAGCAGCATTTTAACAGGGGCCCAAGAGACCCAGTACTTC. This chain links TRBV28 with TRBJ2-5; TRBD1 aligns across 7 bases. The CDR3 is 15 residues long. V lost 6 bases to trimming and J lost 1 base; unmatched junction nucleotides: 8. Germline CDR1 reads MDHEN; CDR2 reads SYDVKM.

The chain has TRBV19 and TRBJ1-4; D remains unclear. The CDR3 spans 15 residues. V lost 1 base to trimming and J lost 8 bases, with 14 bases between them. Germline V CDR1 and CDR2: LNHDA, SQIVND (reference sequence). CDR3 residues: CASSIGTASREKLFF. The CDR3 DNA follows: TGTGCCAGTAGTATAGGGACCGCGAGTAGAGAAAAACTGTTTTTT.

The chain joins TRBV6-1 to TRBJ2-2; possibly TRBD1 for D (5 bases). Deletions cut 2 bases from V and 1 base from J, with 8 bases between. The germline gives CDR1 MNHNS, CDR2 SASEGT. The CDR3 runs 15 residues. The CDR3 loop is CASSEPDRNTGELFF. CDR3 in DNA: TGTGCCAGCAGTGAACCCGACAGGAACACCGGGGAGCTGTTTTTT.

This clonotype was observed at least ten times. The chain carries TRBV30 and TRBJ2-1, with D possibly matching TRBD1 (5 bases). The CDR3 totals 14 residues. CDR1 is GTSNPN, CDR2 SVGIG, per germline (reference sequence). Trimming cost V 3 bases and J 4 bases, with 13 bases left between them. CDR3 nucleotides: TGTGCCTGGAGACCCCCCGACAGTTACAATGAGCAGTTCTTC. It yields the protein CAWRPPDSYNEQFF.

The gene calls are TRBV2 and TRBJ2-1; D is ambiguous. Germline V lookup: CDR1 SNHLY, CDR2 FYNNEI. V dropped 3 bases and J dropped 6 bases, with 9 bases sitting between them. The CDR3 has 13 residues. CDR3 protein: CASSDGATNEQFF. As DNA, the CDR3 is TGTGCCAGCAGTGACGGTGCGACCAATGAGCAGTTCTTC.

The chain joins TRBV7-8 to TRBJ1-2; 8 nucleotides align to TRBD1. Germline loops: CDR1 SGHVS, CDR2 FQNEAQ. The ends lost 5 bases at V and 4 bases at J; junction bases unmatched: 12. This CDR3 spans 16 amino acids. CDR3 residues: CASSRGQGTGVYGYTF. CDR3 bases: TGTGCCAGCAGCCGAGGACAGGGTACGGGGGTCTATGGCTACACCTTC. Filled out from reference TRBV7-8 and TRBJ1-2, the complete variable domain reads GAGVSQSPRYKVAKRGQDVALRCDPISGHVSLFWYQQALGQGPEFLTYFQNEAQLDKSGLPSDRFFAERPEGSVSTLKIQRTQQEDSAVYLCASSRGQGTGVYGYTFGSGTRLTVV.

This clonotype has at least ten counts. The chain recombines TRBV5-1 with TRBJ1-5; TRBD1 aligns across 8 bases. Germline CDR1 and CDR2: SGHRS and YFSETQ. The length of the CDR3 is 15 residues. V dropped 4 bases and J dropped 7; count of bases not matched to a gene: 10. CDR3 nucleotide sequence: TGCGCCAGCAGCCCAGGACAGGGCCCTTGGCAGCCCCAGCATTTT. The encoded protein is CASSPGQGPWQPQHF.

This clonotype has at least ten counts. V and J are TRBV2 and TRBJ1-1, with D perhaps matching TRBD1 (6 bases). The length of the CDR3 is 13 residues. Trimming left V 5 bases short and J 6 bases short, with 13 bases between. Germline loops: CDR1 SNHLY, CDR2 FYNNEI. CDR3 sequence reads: CASSNRESAEAFF. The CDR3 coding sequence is TGTGCCAGCAGTAACAGGGAGAGCGCTGAAGCTTTCTTT.

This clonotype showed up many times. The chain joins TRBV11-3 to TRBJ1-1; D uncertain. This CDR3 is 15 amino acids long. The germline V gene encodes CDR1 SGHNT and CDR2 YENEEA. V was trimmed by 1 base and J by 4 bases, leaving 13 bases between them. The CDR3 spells CASSLGGFTTTEAFF. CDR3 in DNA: TGTGCCAGCAGCTTAGGAGGTTTCACAACCACTGAAGCTTTCTTT.

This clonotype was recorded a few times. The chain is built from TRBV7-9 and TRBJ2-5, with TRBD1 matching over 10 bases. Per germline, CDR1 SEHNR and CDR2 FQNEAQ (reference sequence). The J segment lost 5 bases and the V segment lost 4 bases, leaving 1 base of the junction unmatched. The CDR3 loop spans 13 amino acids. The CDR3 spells CASSWTGGETQYF. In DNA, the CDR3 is TGTGCCAGCAGCTGGACAGGGGGGGAGACCCAGTACTTC.

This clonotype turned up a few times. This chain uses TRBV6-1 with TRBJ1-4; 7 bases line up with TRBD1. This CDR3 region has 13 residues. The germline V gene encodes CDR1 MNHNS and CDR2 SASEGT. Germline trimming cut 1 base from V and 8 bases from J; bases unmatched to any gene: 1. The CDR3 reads CASSEVRGEKLFF. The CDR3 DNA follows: TGTGCCAGCAGTGAAGTCAGGGGGGAAAAACTGTTTTTT.

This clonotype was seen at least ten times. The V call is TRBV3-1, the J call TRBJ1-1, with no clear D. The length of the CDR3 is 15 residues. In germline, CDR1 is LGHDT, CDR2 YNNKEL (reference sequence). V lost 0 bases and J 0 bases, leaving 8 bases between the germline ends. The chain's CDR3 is CASSQDRSVNTEAFF. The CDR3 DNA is TGTGCCAGCAGCCAAGATCGAAGCGTGAACACTGAAGCTTTCTTT.

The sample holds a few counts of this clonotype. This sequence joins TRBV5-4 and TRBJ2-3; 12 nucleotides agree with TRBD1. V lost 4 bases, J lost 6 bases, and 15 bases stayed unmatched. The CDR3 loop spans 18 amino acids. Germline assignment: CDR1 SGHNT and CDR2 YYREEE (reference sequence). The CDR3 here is CASSPQPGTGGRTDTQYF. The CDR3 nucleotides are TGTGCCAGCAGCCCACAACCCGGGACAGGGGGCAGAACCGATACGCAGTATTTT. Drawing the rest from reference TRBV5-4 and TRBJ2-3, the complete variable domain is ETGVTQSPTHLIKTRGQQVTLRCSSQSGHNTVSWYQQALGQGPQFIFQYYREEENGRGNFPPRFSGLQFPNYSSELNVNALELDDSALYLCASSPQPGTGGRTDTQYFGPGTRLTVL.

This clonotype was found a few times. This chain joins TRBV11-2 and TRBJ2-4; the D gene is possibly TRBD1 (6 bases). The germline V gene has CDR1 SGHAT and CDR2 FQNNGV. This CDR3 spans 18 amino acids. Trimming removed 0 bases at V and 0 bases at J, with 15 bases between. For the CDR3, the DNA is TGTGCCAGCAGCTTAGACTACACAGGGACCTTAGCCAAAAACATTCAGTACTTC. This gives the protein CASSLDYTGTLAKNIQYF.